This T cell receptor beta chain is drawn from a study of PD-1 blockade in mismatch repair-deficient tumors. Study at large: Enrolled about 2013-2017, patients had progressing, pretreated mismatch repair-deficient cancers of 11 to 13 types.

PCR or immunohistochemistry showed mismatch repair deficiency in every enrolled patient. TCR sequencing covered three patients who responded to pembrolizumab. Assay used: immunoSEQ multiplex PCR; TCRdb lists only in-frame clones, some missing. The table has approximately 40,000 clones, more than 75% seen once. A remark on this clone: Its specificity is not known.

This CDR3 is built from 16 residues. The germline CDR1 and CDR2 sequences are SGHRS and YFSETQ. V lost 2 bases and J 0 bases, leaving 13 bases between the germline ends. Overall study findings and caveats: After pembrolizumab, tumor-resident clones rose rapidly, then generally contracted before radiologic responses.

The chain links TRBV5-1 to TRBJ2-3; D ambiguous. The clonotype originates from an adult with mismatch repair-deficient cancer. The sequencing here drew on peripheral blood, taken 4 weeks after starting pembrolizumab. CDR3 protein: CASSFQTDLSTDTQYF. The CDR3 region has the DNA TGCGCCAGCAGCTTTCAAACGGATCTTAGCACAGATACGCAGTATTTT.